The 20 T cell receptor beta chains below were found in one sample sequenced in a study of cytomegalovirus exposure and HLA in healthy donors. PCR involved 60 Vbeta and 13 Jbeta primers. Data came from immunoSEQ multiplex PCR; TCRdb stores just in-frame clones and leaves some out. This table lists 70,000 to 100,000 clones. Source material: PBMCs. The source of these receptors is a man aged 18 to 35 in good health and CMV-seropositive.

CDR3 protein: CASSQVKGQGAHRAFF. In DNA, the CDR3 is TGTGCCAGCAGCCAAGTGAAGGGCCAGGGGGCGCACCGAGCTTTCTTT. The chain recombines TRBV14 with TRBJ1-1, with 8 bases matching TRBD1. With 1 base clipped from V and 10 bases from J, the junction kept 14 bases outside the gene matches. CDR3 length equals 16 residues. Germline V gene sequence: CDR1 SGHDN, CDR2 FVKESK.

The chain joins TRBV10-3 to TRBJ1-3; D uncertain. Germline values: CDR1 ENHRY, CDR2 SYGVKD. Trimming removed 0 bases from V and 2 bases from J, with 8 bases in between. The CDR3 contains 15 residues. The CDR3 loop reads CAISESGRAGNTIYF. The DNA of the CDR3 is TGTGCCATCAGTGAGTCAGGGAGAGCTGGAAACACCATATATTTT.

The DNA for the CDR3 is TGTGCCAGCAGTGAAAGGACTACGGAAACAGATACGCAGTATTTT. Translating it yields CASSERTTETDTQYF. V is TRBV6-4 and J is TRBJ2-3; perhaps TRBD2 as D (6 bases). The V gene lost 3 bases and the J gene lost 3 bases, with 13 bases spanning the gap. The CDR3 loop spans 15 amino acids. Germline-derived CDR1 and CDR2 are MRHNA and SNTAGT.

The chain couples TRBV7-9 to TRBJ2-7, with D possibly matching TRBD2 (5 bases). The V gene lost 6 bases and the J gene lost 1 base, with 13 bases spanning the gap. Germline CDR1 and CDR2: SEHNR and FQNEAQ (reference sequence). This CDR3 is 14 amino acids long. CDR3 DNA sequence: TGTGCCAGCAGGCACAGTCGCGGGTCCTACGAGCAGTACTTC. It is translated as CASRHSRGSYEQYF.

The V call is TRBV4-1, the J call TRBJ2-5; tentatively, D is TRBD1 (5 bases). Between the trimmed V and J ends, which lost 5 bases and 1 base, there was a span of 17 bases. The CDR3 is 16 residues long. The germline gives CDR1 MGHRA, CDR2 YSYEKL. CDR3 nucleotides: TGCGCCAGCAGCAGTACAGTGGGGCCTCCCCAAGAGACCCAGTACTTC. This translates into CASSSTVGPPQETQYF.

For the CDR3, the DNA is TGCGCCAGCAGCTTGTGGGGACAGGGAGGTGAAAAACTGTTTTTT. Translated: CASSLWGQGGEKLFF. The chain has TRBV5-1 and TRBJ1-4, with 9 bases fitting TRBD1. The CDR3 runs to 15 residues. The germline CDR1 and CDR2 sequences are SGHRS and YFSETQ. Losses at the gene ends were 1 base for V and 7 bases for J; bases not matched to a gene: 5.

This chain links TRBV30 with TRBJ2-7; 8 nucleotides line up with TRBD1. The J segment lost 0 bases and the V segment lost 5 bases, leaving 6 bases of the junction unmatched. The germline CDR1 and CDR2 sequences are GTSNPN and SVGIG (reference sequence). The CDR3 covers 14 residues. CDR3 sequence (DNA): TGTGCCTGGGACGGACAGGGAACCTCCTACGAGCAGTACTTC. Translation: CAWDGQGTSYEQYF. The full variable domain, with the rest looked up from reference TRBV30 and TRBJ2-7, is SQTIHQWPATLVQPVGSPLSLECTVEGTSNPNLYWYRQAAGRGLQLLFYSVGIGQISSEVPQNLSASRPQDRQFILSSKKLLLSDSGFYLCAWDGQGTSYEQYFGPGTRLTVT.

This chain connects TRBV7-8 to TRBJ1-2; TRBD1 matches at 11 bases. Trimming cost V 5 bases and J 4 bases; bases outside gene matches: 3. CDR3 length equals 14 residues. The germline V gene encodes CDR1 SGHVS and CDR2 FQNEAQ. In DNA, the CDR3 is TGTGCCAGCAGCCGGACAGGGGGCCTCTATGGCTACACCTTC. It specifies CASSRTGGLYGYTF.

This chain uses TRBV30 with TRBJ1-1; D gene ambiguous. V was pared by 2 bases and J by 2 bases, with 6 bases between. CDR1 and CDR2 from the germline V gene are GTSNPN and SVGIG (reference sequence). The CDR3 extends over 12 amino acids. CDR3: CAWSQTNTEAFF. The CDR3 DNA follows: TGTGCCTGGAGTCAGACTAACACTGAAGCTTTCTTT.

The chain couples TRBV6-6 to TRBJ2-7; TRBD1 matches at 10 bases. This CDR3 spans 14 amino acids. Germline CDR1 is MNHNY and CDR2 is SVGAGI (reference sequence). V trimming: 6 bases; J trimming: 6 bases; junction bases outside the gene matches: 8. In nucleotides, the CDR3 is TGTGCCAGCAGCCGTGGGACAGGGGAATCCGAGCAGTACTTC. Residues: CASSRGTGESEQYF.

The rearrangement uses TRBV6-5 and TRBJ1-2; the D gene is possibly TRBD1 (5 bases). V dropped 8 bases and J dropped 2 bases, with 6 bases sitting between them. The CDR3 covers 11 residues. Looked up from germline, CDR1 is MNHEY and CDR2 is SVGAGI. In DNA form, the CDR3 reads TGTGCCAGCGACAGAAACTATGGCTACACCTTC. This codes for CASDRNYGYTF.

CDR3 DNA sequence: TGTGCCAGCAGTTTCCCGACTAGCGGGGTCACAGATACGCAGTATTTT. Encoded protein: CASSFPTSGVTDTQYF. The chain couples TRBV28 to TRBJ2-3; 11 bases fit TRBD2. This CDR3 contains 16 residues. After removal of 3 bases from V and 2 bases from J, the junction contained 4 bases not matched to a gene. The germline CDR1 and CDR2 sequences are MDHEN and SYDVKM. The whole variable domain, remainder taken from reference TRBV28 and TRBJ2-3, is DVKVTQSSRYLVKRTGEKVFLECVQDMDHENMFWYRQDPGLGLRLIYFSYDVKMKEKGDIPEGYSVSREKKERFSLILESASTNQTSMYLCASSFPTSGVTDTQYFGPGTRLTVL.

The chain carries TRBV2 and TRBJ1-2; TRBD1 matches at 7 bases. With V trimmed by 3 bases and J by 1 base, 2 bases remained unmatched. Germline CDR1 SNHLY, CDR2 FYNNEI. CDR3 length: 14 residues. This CDR3 reads CASSDWDSNYGYTF. The CDR3 DNA sequence: TGTGCCAGCAGTGATTGGGACAGTAACTATGGCTACACCTTC.

The chain is built from TRBV5-1 and TRBJ1-4, with D perhaps TRBD1 (6 bases). Per germline, CDR1 SGHRS and CDR2 YFSETQ. The CDR3 has 18 amino acids. Trimming took off 5 bases at V and 7 bases at J, with 27 bases between the two ends. The CDR3 loop reads CASSLLPIRDTVTEKLFF. For the CDR3, the DNA is TGCGCCAGCAGTCTCCTGCCGATCCGGGACACCGTTACTGAAAAACTGTTTTTT.

V is TRBV5-6 and J is TRBJ2-5; the match to TRBD1 covers 7 bases. CDR1 SGHDT and CDR2 YYEEEE come from the germline V gene. The CDR3 runs to 14 residues. V lost 4 bases and J lost 3; bases outside the gene matches: 6. The CDR3 protein is CASSHPTGKETQYF. The CDR3, as DNA: TGTGCCAGCAGCCATCCGACAGGGAAAGAGACCCAGTACTTC. Full variable domain (rest looked up from reference TRBV5-6 and TRBJ2-5): DAGVTQSPTHLIKTRGQQVTLRCSPKSGHDTVSWYQQALGQGPQFIFQYYEEEERQRGNFPDRFSGHQFPNYSSELNVNALLLGDSALYLCASSHPTGKETQYFGPGTRLLVL.

The chain combines TRBV7-9 with TRBJ2-5; possible D gene TRBD1, 6 bases. Germline V gene sequence: CDR1 SEHNR, CDR2 FQNEAQ (reference sequence). The CDR3 length is 14 residues. V was cut by 5 bases and J by 2 bases, with 12 bases left in between. CDR3 residues: CASSLRTDQETQYF. CDR3 DNA: TGTGCCAGCAGCCTCCGGACAGATCAAGAGACCCAGTACTTC.

The chain has TRBV6-1 and TRBJ1-2; maybe TRBD1 (5 bases). V lost 3 bases and J lost 4, with 15 bases in between. This CDR3 region has 15 residues. Germline CDR1 MNHNS, CDR2 SASEGT. CDR3 sequence (DNA): TGTGCCAGCAGTGAGCTTTCGACAGTTCTCTATGGCTACACCTTC. Its protein is CASSELSTVLYGYTF.

The chain has TRBV2 and TRBJ2-2; TRBD2 matches 8 bases. The V segment lost 7 bases and the J segment 1 base; nucleotides outside the gene matches: 11. The CDR3 is 17 amino acids. The germline V gene has CDR1 SNHLY and CDR2 FYNNEI. For the CDR3, the DNA is TGTGCCAGCATCGGTACTAGCGGAGACAAGAACACCGGGGAGCTGTTTTTT. Translation gives CASIGTSGDKNTGELFF.

The gene calls are TRBV19 and TRBJ1-4, with TRBD1 matching over 8 bases. V trimming: 7 bases; J trimming: 2 bases; junction bases outside the gene matches: 9. The CDR3 is 16 amino acids. Germline values: CDR1 LNHDA, CDR2 SQIVND (reference sequence). The CDR3 nucleotides read TGTGCCAGTACCCACCCGGGACAGGATACTAATGAAAAACTGTTTTTT. Amino acid sequence: CASTHPGQDTNEKLFF. Filled out from reference TRBV19 and TRBJ1-4, the complete variable domain reads DGGITQSPKYLFRKEGQNVTLSCEQNLNHDAMYWYRQDPGQGLRLIYYSQIVNDFQKGDIAEGYSVSREKKESFPLTVTSAQKNPTAFYLCASTHPGQDTNEKLFFGSGTQLSVL.

The chain couples TRBV13 to TRBJ2-7; possibly TRBD1 for D (6 bases). Germline values: CDR1 PRHDT, CDR2 FYEKMQ (reference sequence). V was cut by 5 bases and J by 3 bases, with 14 bases left in between. The CDR3 is 14 amino acids. CDR3 in DNA: TGTGCCAGCAGCCCCGGGTCAGGGGTCTACGAGCAGTACTTC. Amino acids: CASSPGSGVYEQYF.